The clone carrying this TCR beta chain showed up just once. TCRdb keeps only in-frame clones here, not all; method: immunoSEQ multiplex PCR. The data show 50,000 to 65,000 clones, 75% to 90% seen once. This sample was included in a study of OX40 agonist ivuxolimab in advanced cancers. Study as a whole: Dose-escalation patients were diagnosed with hepatocellular carcinoma, melanoma, renal cell cancer or head and neck cancer.

This CDR3 spans 17 amino acids. Trimming cost V 6 bases and J 0 bases; bases outside gene matches: 3. Germline V gene data show CDR1 as MDHEN and CDR2 as SYDVKM. This receptor was obtained from an adult with an advanced solid tumor such as melanoma, head and neck, liver or kidney cancer. The V call is TRBV28, the J call TRBJ2-1; TRBD2 agrees at 15 bases. The specimen was CD4+ or CD8+ T cells sorted from blood, collected in a trial of the OX40 agonist ivuxolimab. The CDR3 loop reads CASRGLAGGSSYNEQFF. DNA for the CDR3: TGTGCCAGCAGAGGACTAGCGGGGGGGAGCTCCTACAATGAGCAGTTCTTC.